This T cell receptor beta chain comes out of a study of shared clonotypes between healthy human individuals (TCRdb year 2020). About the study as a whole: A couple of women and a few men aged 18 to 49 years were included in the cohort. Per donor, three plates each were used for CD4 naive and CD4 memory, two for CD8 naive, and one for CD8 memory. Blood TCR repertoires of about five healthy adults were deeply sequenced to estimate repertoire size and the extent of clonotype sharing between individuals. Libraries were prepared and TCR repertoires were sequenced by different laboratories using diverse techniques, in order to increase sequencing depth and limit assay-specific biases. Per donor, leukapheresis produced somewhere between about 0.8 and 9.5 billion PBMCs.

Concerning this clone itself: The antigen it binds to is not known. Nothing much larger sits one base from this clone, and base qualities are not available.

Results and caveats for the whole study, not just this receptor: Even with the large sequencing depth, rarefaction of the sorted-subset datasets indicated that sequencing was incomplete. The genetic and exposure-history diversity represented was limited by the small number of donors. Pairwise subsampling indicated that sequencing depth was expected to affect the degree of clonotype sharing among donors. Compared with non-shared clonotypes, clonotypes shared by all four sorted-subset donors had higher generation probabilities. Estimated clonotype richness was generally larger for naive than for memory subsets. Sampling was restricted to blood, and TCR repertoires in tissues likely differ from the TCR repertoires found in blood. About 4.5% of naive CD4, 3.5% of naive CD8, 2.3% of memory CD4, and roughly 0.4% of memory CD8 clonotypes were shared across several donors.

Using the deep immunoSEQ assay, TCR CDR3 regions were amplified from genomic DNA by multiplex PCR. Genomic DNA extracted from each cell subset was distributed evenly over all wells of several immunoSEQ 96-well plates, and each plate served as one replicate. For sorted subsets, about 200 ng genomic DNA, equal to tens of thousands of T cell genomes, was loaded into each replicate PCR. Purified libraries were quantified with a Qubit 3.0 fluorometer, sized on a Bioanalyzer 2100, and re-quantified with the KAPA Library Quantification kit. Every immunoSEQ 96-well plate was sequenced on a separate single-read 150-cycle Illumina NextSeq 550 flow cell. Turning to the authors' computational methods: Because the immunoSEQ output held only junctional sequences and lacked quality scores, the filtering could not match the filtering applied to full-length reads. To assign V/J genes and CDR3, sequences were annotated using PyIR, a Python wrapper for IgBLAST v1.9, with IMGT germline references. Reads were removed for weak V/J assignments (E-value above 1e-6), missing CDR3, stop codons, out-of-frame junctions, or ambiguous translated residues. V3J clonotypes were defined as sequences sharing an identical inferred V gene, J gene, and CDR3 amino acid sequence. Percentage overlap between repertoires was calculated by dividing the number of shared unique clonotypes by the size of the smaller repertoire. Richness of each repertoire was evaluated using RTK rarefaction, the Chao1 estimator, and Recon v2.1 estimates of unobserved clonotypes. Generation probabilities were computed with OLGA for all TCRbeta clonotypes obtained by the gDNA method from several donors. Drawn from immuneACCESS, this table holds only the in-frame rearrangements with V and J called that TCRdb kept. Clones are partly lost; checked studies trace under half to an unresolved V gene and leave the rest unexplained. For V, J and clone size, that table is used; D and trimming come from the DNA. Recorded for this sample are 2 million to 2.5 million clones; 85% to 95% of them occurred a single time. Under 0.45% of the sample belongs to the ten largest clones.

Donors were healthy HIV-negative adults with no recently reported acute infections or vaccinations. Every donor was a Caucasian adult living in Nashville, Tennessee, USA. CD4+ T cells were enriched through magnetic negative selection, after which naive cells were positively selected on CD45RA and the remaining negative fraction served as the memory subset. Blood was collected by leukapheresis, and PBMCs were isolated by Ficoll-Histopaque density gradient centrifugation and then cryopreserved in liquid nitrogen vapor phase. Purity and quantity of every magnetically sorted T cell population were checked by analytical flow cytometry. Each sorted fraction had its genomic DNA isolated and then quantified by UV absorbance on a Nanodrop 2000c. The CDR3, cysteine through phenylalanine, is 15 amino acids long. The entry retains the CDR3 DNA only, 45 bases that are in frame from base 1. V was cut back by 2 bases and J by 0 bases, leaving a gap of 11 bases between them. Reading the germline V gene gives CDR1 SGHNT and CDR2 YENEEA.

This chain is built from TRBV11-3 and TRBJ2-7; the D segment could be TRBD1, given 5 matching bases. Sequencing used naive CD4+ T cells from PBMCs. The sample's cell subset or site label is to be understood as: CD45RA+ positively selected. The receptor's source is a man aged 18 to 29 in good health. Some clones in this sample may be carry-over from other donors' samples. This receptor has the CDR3 CASSLRGDLSYEQYF. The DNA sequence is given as TGTGCCAGCAGCTTAAGGGGCGATCTCTCCTACGAGCAGTACTTC.